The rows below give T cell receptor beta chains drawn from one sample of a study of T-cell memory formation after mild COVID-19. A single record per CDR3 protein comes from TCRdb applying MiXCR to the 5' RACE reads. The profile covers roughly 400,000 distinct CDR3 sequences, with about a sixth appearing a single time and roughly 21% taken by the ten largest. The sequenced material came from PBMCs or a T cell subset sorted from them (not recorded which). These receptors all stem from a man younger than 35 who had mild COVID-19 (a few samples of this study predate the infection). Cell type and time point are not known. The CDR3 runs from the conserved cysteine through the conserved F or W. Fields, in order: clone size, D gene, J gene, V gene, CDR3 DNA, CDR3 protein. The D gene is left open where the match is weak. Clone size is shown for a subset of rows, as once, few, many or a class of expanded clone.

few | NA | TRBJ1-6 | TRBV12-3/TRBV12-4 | TGTGCCAGCAGCGCCCCTGGCGGGTTTTCACCCCTCCACTTT | CASSAPGGFSPLHF
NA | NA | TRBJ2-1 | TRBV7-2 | TGTGCCAGCAGCTTCCCCCTCGCTAGGAGCTCCTACAATGAGCAGTTCTTC | CASSFPLARSSYNEQFF
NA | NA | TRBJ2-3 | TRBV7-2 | TGTGCCAGCAGCCCCCGAGTCGTCACAGATACGCAGTATTTT | CASSPRVVTDTQYF
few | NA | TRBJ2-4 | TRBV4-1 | TGCGCCAGCAGCCAAGCTCCGGGGTTTGTCAAAAACATTCAGTACTTC | CASSQAPGFVKNIQYF
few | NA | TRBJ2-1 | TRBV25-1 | TGTGCCAGCAGTAGGCAGGGTGCCGCCTACAATGAGCAGTTCTTC | CASSRQGAAYNEQFF
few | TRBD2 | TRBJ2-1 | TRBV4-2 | TGTGCCAGCAGCCAAGTGGCTTCGTCTGCCGGGGGGACGTACAATGAGCAGTTCTTC | CASSQVASSAGGTYNEQFF
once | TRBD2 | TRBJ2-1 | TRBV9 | TGTGCCAGCAGCCCCTGGGGTAGCGGGGCCTACAATGAGCAGTTCTTC | CASSPWGSGAYNEQFF
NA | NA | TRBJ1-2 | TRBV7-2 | TGTGCCAGCAGCTTAGGCGGCTCTGGCAGGGAGGCCTCATATGGCTACACCTTC | CASSLGGSGREASYGYTF
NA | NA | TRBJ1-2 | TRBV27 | TGTGCCAGCAGTTTGGGGGAGCCCCACTATGGCTACACCTTC | CASSLGEPHYGYTF
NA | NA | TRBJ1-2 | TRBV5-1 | TGCGCCAGCAGCTTGGGTTGGATAGGGACTGGGAACTATGGCTACACCTTC | CASSLGWIGTGNYGYTF
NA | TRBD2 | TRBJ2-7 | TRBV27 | TGTGCCAGCAGTCCCCTGACTAGCTACGCCTACGAGCAGTACTTC | CASSPLTSYAYEQYF
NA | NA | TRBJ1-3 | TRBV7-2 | TGTGCCAGCAGCTTCCGGACGGGGTCACATGGAAACACCATATATTTT | CASSFRTGSHGNTIYF
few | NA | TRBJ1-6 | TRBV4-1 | TGCGCCAGCAGCCTCACGGGGTACGGTTCACCCCTCCACTTT | CASSLTGYGSPLHF
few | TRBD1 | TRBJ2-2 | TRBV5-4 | TGTGCCAGCAGGCCTGGACAGGGGCGTTTCGGGGAGCTGTTTTTT | CASRPGQGRFGELFF